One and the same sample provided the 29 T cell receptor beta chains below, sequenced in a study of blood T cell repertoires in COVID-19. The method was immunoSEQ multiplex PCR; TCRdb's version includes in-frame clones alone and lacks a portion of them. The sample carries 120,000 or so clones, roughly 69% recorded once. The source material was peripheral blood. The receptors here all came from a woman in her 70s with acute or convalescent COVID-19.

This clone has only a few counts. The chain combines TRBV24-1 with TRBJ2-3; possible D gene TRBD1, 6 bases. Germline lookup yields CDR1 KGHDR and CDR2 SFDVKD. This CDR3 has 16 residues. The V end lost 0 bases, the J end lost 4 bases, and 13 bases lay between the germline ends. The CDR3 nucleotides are TGTGCCACCAGTGATTTGCATGGGGGCGGAGCAGATACGCAGTATTTT. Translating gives CATSDLHGGGADTQYF.

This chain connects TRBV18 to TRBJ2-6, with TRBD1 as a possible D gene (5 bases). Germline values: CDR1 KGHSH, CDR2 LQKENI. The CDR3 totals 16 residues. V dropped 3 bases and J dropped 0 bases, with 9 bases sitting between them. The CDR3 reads CASSPQTVSGANVLTF. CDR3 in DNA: TGTGCCAGCTCACCGCAGACAGTCTCTGGGGCCAACGTCCTGACTTTC.

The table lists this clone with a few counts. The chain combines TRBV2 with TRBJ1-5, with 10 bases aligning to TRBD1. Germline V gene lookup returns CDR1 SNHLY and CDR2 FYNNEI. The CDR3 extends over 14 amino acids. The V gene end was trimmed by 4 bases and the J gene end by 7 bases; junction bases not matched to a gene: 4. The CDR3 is CASSGQGARQPQHF. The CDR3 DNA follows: TGTGCCAGCAGTGGACAGGGGGCGAGGCAGCCCCAGCATTTT.

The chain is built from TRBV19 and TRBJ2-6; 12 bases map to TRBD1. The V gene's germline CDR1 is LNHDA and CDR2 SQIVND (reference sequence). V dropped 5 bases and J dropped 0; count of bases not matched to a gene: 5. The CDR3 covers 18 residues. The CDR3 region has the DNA TGTGCCAGTAGTGGGGGACAGGGGGCTGTCTCTGGGGCCAACGTCCTGACTTTC. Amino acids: CASSGGQGAVSGANVLTF.

In DNA form, the CDR3 reads TGCGCCAGCAGCTTAACAGGGGGCAGGCCCTCTGGAAACACCATATATTTT. This encodes CASSLTGGRPSGNTIYF. This sequence joins TRBV5-1 and TRBJ1-3, with 9 bases lining up with TRBD1. The germline V gene encodes CDR1 SGHRS and CDR2 YFSETQ. The CDR3 extends over 17 amino acids. Trimming removed 2 bases from V and 0 bases from J; junction bases left unmatched: 6. The variable domain in full, completed from reference TRBV5-1 and TRBJ1-3, reads KAGVTQTPRYLIKTRGQQVTLSCSPISGHRSVSWYQQTPGQGLQFLFEYFSETQRNKGNFPGRFSGRQFSNSRSEMNVSTLELGDSALYLCASSLTGGRPSGNTIYFGEGSWLTVV.

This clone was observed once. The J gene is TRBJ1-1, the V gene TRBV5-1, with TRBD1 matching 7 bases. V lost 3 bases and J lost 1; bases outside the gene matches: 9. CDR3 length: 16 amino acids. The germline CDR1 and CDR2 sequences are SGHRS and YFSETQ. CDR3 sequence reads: CASSSEQGFGNTEAFF. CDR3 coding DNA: TGCGCCAGCAGCTCGGAACAGGGGTTCGGGAACACTGAAGCTTTCTTT.

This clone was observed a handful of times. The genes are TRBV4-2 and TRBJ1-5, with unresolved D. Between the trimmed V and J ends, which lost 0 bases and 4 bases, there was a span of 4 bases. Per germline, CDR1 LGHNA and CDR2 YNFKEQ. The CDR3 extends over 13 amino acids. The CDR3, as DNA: TGTGCCAGCAGCCAAGACGTGAATCAGCCCCAGCATTTT. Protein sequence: CASSQDVNQPQHF.

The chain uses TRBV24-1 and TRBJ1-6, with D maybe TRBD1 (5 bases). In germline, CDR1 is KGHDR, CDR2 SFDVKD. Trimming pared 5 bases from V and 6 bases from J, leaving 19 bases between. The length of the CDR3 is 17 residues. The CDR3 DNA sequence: TGTGCCACCAGTGCCCTGGGGCAGACAGTGTTTAATTCACCCCTCCACTTT. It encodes CATSALGQTVFNSPLHF.

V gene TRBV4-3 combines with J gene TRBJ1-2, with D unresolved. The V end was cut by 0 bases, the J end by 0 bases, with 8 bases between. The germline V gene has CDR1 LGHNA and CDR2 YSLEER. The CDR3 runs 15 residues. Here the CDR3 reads CASSQDLGANYGYTF. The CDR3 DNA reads TGCGCCAGCAGCCAAGATCTGGGAGCTAACTATGGCTACACCTTC.

For the CDR3, the DNA is TGTGCCAGCAGCCAAGTCGAGGGACAGGGGGCGCGAGGCTACACCTTC. Protein: CASSQVEGQGARGYTF. The chain links TRBV3-1 (or the pseudogene TRBV3-2) to TRBJ1-2; TRBD1 matches at 12 bases. The CDR3 has 16 amino acids. J was trimmed by 8 bases and V by 1 base; bases with no gene match: 8. The germline V gene encodes CDR1 LGHDT and CDR2 YNNKEL (reference sequence).

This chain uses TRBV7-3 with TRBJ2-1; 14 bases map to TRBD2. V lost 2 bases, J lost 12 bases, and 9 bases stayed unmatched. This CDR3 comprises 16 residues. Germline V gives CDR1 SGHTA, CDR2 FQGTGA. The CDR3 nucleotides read TGTGCCAGCAGCTTATCTGGGACTAGCGGGAGTGGGCCGCAGTTCTTC. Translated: CASSLSGTSGSGPQFF.

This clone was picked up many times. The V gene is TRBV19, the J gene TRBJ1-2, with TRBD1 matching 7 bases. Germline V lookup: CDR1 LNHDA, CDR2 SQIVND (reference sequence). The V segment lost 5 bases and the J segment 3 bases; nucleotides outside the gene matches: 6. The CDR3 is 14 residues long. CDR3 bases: TGTGCCAGTAGTCCGACAGGGTCTTACTATGGCTACACCTTC. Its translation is CASSPTGSYYGYTF. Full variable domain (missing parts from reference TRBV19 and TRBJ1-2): DGGITQSPKYLFRKEGQNVTLSCEQNLNHDAMYWYRQDPGQGLRLIYYSQIVNDFQKGDIAEGYSVSREKKESFPLTVTSAQKNPTAFYLCASSPTGSYYGYTFGSGTRLTVV.

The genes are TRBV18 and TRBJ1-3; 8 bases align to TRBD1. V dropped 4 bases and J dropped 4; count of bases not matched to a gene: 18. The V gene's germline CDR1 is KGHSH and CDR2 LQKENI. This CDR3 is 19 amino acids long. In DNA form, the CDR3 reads TGTGCCAGCTCACAAACCCCCGGGACAGGCGGTGGCGGCGGAAACACCATATATTTT. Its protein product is CASSQTPGTGGGGGNTIYF.

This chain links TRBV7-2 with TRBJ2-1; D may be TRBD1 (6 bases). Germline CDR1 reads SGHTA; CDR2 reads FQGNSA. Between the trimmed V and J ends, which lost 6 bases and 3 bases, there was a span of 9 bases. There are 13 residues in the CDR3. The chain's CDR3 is CASRDSLYNEQFF. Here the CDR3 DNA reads TGTGCCAGCAGGGACAGTCTCTACAATGAGCAGTTCTTC.

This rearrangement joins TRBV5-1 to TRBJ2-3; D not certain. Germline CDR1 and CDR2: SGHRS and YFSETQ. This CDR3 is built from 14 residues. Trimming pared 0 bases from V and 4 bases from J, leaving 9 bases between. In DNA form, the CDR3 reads TGCGCCAGCAGCTTGGTTACAGTAGCAGATACGCAGTATTTT. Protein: CASSLVTVADTQYF.

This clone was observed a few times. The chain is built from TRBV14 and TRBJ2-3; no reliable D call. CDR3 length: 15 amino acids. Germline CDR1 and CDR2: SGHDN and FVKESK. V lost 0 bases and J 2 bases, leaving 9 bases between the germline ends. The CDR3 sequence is CASSQDIRYTDTQYF. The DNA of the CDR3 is TGTGCCAGCAGCCAAGATATACGCTACACAGATACGCAGTATTTT.

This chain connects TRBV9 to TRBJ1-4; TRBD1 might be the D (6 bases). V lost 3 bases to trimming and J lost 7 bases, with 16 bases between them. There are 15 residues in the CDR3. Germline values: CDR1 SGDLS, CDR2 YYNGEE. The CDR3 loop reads CASSALQGGGEKLFF. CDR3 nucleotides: TGTGCCAGCAGCGCCCTTCAAGGGGGGGGTGAAAAACTGTTTTTT.

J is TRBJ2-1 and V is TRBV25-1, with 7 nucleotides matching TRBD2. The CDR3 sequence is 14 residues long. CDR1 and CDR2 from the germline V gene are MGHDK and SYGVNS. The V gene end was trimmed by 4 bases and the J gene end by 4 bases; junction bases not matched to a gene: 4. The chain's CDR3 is CASSVPSGYNEQFF. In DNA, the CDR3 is TGTGCCAGCAGTGTGCCTAGCGGTTACAATGAGCAGTTCTTC.

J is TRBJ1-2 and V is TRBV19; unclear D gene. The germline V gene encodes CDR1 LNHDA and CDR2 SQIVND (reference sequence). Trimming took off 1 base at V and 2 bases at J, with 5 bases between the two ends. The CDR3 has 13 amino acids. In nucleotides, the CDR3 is TGTGCCAGTAGTATAGCTCAGAACTATGGCTACACCTTC. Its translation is CASSIAQNYGYTF.

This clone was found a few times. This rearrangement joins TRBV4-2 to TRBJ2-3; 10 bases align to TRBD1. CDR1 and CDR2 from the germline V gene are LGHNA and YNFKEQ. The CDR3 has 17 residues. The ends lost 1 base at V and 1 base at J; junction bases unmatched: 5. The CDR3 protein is CASSQVSGTGGTDTQYF. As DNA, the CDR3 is TGTGCCAGCAGCCAAGTTTCTGGGACAGGGGGCACAGATACGCAGTATTTT.

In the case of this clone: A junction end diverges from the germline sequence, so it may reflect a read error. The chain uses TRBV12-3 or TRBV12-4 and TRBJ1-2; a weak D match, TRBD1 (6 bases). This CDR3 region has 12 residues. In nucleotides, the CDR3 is TGTGCCAGCAGTTTACTCGGACAGTTCGGAGCCTTC. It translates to CASSLLGQFGAF.

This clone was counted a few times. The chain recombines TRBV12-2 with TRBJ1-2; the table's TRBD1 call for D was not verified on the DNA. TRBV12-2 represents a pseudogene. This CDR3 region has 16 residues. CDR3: CASLLAGTRGDYGYTF. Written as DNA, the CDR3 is TGTGCAAGTCTTCTAGCCGGGACAAGGGGAGACTATGGCTACACCTTC.

Written as DNA, the CDR3 is TGTGCCAGCAGCTGGAGCGGGGGCCAAGAGACCCAGTACTTC. Translation gives CASSWSGGQETQYF. The V call is TRBV5-4, the J call TRBJ2-5; 8 bases are a match to TRBD2. The germline CDR1 and CDR2 sequences are SGHNT and YYREEE (reference sequence). The CDR3 length is 14 residues. V was pared by 3 bases and J by 1 base, with 2 bases of the junction left unmatched.

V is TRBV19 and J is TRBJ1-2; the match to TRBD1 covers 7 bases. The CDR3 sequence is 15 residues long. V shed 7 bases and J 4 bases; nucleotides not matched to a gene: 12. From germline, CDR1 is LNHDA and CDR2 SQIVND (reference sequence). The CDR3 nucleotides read TGTGCCAGTACCCCATCGACAGGGATCACCTATGGCTACACCTTC. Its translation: CASTPSTGITYGYTF.

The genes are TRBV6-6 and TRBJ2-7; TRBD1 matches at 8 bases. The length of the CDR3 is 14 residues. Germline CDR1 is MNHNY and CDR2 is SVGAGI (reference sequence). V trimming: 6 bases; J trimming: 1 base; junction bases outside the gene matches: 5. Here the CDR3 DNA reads TGTGCCAGCAGACCCAGACAGGGGTCCTACGAGCAGTACTTC. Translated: CASRPRQGSYEQYF.

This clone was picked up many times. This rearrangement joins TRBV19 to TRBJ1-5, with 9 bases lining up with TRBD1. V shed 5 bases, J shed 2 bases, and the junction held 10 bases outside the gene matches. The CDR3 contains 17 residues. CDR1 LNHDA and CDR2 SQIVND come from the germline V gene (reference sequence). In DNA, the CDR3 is TGTGCCAGTAGTCCAGGGACAGGGAGAGGGGGCAATCAGCCCCAGCATTTT. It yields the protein CASSPGTGRGGNQPQHF.

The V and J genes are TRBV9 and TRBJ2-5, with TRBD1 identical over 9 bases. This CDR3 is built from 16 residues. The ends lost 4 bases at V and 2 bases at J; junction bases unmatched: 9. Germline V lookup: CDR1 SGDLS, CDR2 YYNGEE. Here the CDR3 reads CASSIGTGHRQETQYF. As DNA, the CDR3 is TGTGCCAGCAGCATCGGGACAGGGCATCGGCAAGAGACCCAGTACTTC.

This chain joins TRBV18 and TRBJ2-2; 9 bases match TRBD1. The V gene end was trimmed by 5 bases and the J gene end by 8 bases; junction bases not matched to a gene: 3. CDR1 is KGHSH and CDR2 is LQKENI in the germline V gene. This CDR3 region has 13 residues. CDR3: CASSSQGAGELFF. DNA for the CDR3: TGTGCCAGCTCATCACAGGGGGCTGGGGAGCTGTTTTTT.

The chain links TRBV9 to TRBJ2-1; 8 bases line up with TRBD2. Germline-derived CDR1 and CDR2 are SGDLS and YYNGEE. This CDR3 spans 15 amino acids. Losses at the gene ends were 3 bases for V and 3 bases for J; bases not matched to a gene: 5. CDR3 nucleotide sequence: TGTGCCAGCAGCGGCCCGGGAGGGAACTACAATGAGCAGTTCTTC. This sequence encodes CASSGPGGNYNEQFF.